This entry features one TCR beta chain sequence. The sample originates from a study of control samples from healthy donors and cancer patients. The CDR3 is 12 residues long. V was cut by 7 bases and J by 3 bases, with 8 bases left in between. Only in-frame clones appear in the TCRdb table, and some are missing; sequencing was by immunoSEQ multiplex PCR. The sample yields roughly 100,000 clones, around 87% seen once. The receptor was derived from a woman aged 50 to 60 in good health. Sequencing input: blood. The rearrangement joins TRBV12-3 or TRBV12-4 to TRBJ2-3, with D possibly matching TRBD1 (5 bases). The chain's CDR3 is CASTGITDTQYF. CDR3 bases: TGTGCCAGCACAGGGATTACAGATACGCAGTATTTT.